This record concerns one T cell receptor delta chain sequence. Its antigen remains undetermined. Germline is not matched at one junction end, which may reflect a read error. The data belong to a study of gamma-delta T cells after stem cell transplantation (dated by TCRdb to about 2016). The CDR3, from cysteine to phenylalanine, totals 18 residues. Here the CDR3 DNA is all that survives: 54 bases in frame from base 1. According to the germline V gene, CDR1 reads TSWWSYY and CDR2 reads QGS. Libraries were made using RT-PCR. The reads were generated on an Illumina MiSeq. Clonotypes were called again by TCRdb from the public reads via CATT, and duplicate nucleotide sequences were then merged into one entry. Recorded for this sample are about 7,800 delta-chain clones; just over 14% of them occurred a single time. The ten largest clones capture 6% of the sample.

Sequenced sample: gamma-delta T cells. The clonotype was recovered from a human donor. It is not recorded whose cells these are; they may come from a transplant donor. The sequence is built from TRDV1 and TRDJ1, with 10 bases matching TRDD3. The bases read TGTGCTCCTGGGGAGATCCGCCTACTGGGGGATGGAGCCGATAAACTCATCTTT. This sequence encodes CAPGEIRLLGDGADKLIF.